The clone carrying this T cell receptor beta chain occurred once. The antigen is undetermined. These data belong to a study of OX40 agonist ivuxolimab in advanced cancers. Study-level findings and limits: Still undetermined is the antigen specificity of the expanded peripheral T cells.

Libraries were prepared by immunoSEQ multiplex PCR; TCRdb keeps only in-frame clonotypes and omits some of them. Among around 95,000 clones listed, 75% to 95% were seen once. The specimen comprised CD4+ or CD8+ T cells sorted from blood, sampled in a trial of the OX40 agonist ivuxolimab. The TCR was taken from an adult with an advanced solid tumor such as melanoma, head and neck, liver or kidney cancer.

The CDR3 region is CASSPNGQGAYTGELFF. The CDR3 DNA sequence: TGTGCCAGCTCACCCAACGGACAGGGGGCTTACACCGGGGAGCTGTTTTTT. This chain joins TRBV18 and TRBJ2-2; 11 bases match TRBD1. The CDR3 length is 17 residues. The J segment lost 3 bases and the V segment lost 3 bases, leaving 6 bases of the junction unmatched. Germline V gene data show CDR1 as KGHSH and CDR2 as LQKENI.